Listed below are T cell receptor beta chains from one sample, sequenced in a study of blood T cell repertoires in COVID-19. The repertoire was sequenced with immunoSEQ multiplex PCR; TCRdb's copy has only in-frame clones and lacks some. Here the sample spans 250,000 to 350,000 clones, around 84% being singletons. The specimen sequenced was peripheral blood. These receptors all come from a human donor with COVID-19, enrolled during active disease. The donor label of this sample is uncertain. Both conserved end residues are part of each CDR3. The D gene is left open where the match is weak. Clone sizes are given selectively: once, few, many, or a class where the clone is expanded.

j_call	clone_size	v_call	d_call	cdr3_aa	cdr3_nt
TRBJ1-2	-	TRBV11-2	-	CASSSQGFNYGYTF	TGTGCCAGCAGCTCTCAGGGGTTCAACTATGGCTACACCTTC
TRBJ1-6	-	TRBV28	-	CASSTPQGRNSPLHF	TGTGCCAGCAGTACACCTCAGGGGCGAAATTCACCCCTCCACTTT
TRBJ2-5	-	TRBV7-3	TRBD2	CASSLLPGGQTQYF	TGTGCCAGCAGCTTACTGCCGGGAGGACAGACCCAGTACTTC
TRBJ1-6	-	TRBV28	-	CASYTGNSPLHF	TGTGCCAGTTATACAGGGAATTCACCCCTCCACTTT
TRBJ1-1	-	TRBV7-2	TRBD1	CASSLRQGAHTEAFF	TGTGCCAGCAGCTTAAGACAGGGGGCGCATACTGAAGCTTTCTTT
TRBJ1-1	once	TRBV27	-	CASSYHSLGDTEAFF	TGTGCCAGCAGTTATCACTCCCTCGGGGACACTGAAGCTTTCTTT
TRBJ2-1	-	TRBV11-2	TRBD2	CASSSGGYNEQFF	TGTGCCAGCAGCTCGGGGGGGTACAATGAGCAGTTCTTC
TRBJ2-7	-	TRBV6-5	TRBD1	CASSYDRDSYEQYF	TGTGCCAGCAGTTACGACAGGGACTCCTACGAGCAGTACTTC
TRBJ1-2	-	TRBV5-6	-	CASTGGANYGYTF	TGTGCCAGCACCGGGGGGGCTAACTATGGCTACACCTTC
TRBJ2-2	-	TRBV5-4	TRBD2	CASSLLAGGNTGELFF	TGTGCCAGCAGCCTCCTAGCGGGAGGGAACACCGGGGAGCTGTTTTTT
TRBJ2-7	few	TRBV5-1	-	CASSLWGGSSYEQYF	TGCGCCAGCAGCTTGTGGGGCGGTAGCTCCTACGAGCAGTACTTC
TRBJ2-3	-	TRBV7-2	TRBD2	CASSFTSGSSDTQYF	TGTGCCAGCAGCTTCACTAGCGGGAGTTCGGATACGCAGTATTTT
TRBJ2-3	-	TRBV29-1	TRBD1	CSVDPDRGFTDTQYF	TGCAGCGTTGACCCGGACAGGGGTTTCACAGATACGCAGTATTTT
TRBJ1-5	-	TRBV18	TRBD1	CASSPQGAGSNQPQHF	TGTGCCAGCTCACCACAGGGGGCTGGTAGCAATCAGCCCCAGCATTTT
TRBJ2-3	-	TRBV3-1/TRBV3-2	TRBD2	CASSQGAGVGTDTQYF	TGTGCCAGCAGCCAAGGGGCGGGAGTAGGCACAGATACGCAGTATTTT
TRBJ2-5	-	TRBV10-3	TRBD1	CAISSGTGGRETQYF	TGTGCCATCAGCTCCGGGACAGGGGGCCGGGAGACCCAGTACTTC
TRBJ1-6	few	TRBV5-1	TRBD1	CASSLEGTGSSPLHF	TGCGCCAGCAGCTTGGAGGGGACAGGGAGTTCACCCCTCCACTTT
TRBJ1-3	-	TRBV4-3	-	CASSQDGGSGNTIYF	TGCGCCAGCAGCCAAGACGGGGGCTCTGGAAACACCATATATTTT
TRBJ2-3	-	TRBV5-4	TRBD2	CASSLLPAGTSKDTQYF	TGTGCCAGCAGCTTACTCCCCGCCGGGACTAGCAAGGATACGCAGTATTTT
TRBJ1-2	-	TRBV18	-	CASSPPTETAYTF	TGTGCCAGCTCCCCCCCTACTGAGACAGCTTACACCTTC
TRBJ2-1	once	TRBV5-1	TRBD2	CASSLEGGIAYNEQFF	TGCGCCAGCAGCTTGGAGGGAGGGATAGCCTACAATGAGCAGTTCTTC
TRBJ1-2	-	TRBV20-1	-	CSASEAYGYTF	TGCAGTGCTAGTGAGGCTTATGGCTACACCTTC
TRBJ2-1	-	TRBV7-2	-	CASSLIATRADEQFF	TGTGCCAGCAGCTTAATAGCGACTCGAGCGGATGAGCAGTTCTTC
TRBJ2-1	-	TRBV5-4	TRBD2	CASSSDREVEQFF	TGTGCCAGCAGCTCTGACCGGGAGGTTGAGCAGTTCTTC
TRBJ2-3	-	TRBV19	TRBD1	CASTAQGGLSTDTQYF	TGTGCCAGTACGGCACAGGGGGGCCTTAGCACAGATACGCAGTATTTT
TRBJ2-7	-	TRBV7-2	TRBD2	CASSLVLAGHYEQYF	TGTGCCAGCAGCTTAGTACTAGCGGGACACTACGAGCAGTACTTC
TRBJ2-4	-	TRBV28	-	CASSLGAGGVNIQYF	TGTGCCAGCAGTCTCGGGGCGGGCGGGGTAAACATTCAGTACTTC
TRBJ1-2	-	TRBV7-8	TRBD1	CASSSQGANLGYTF	TGTGCCAGCAGCTCACAGGGGGCGAATTTAGGCTACACCTTC
TRBJ2-4	-	TRBV6-2/TRBV6-3	TRBD1	CASSYLGQENKNIQYF	TGTGCCAGCAGTTACCTCGGACAGGAGAACAAAAACATTCAGTACTTC
TRBJ2-1	-	TRBV5-1	-	CASSERAASYNEQFF	TGCGCCAGCAGCGAGCGGGCGGCCTCCTACAATGAGCAGTTCTTC
TRBJ2-5	once	TRBV7-8	TRBD2	CASRGLAGGPSETQYF	TGTGCCAGCCGGGGACTAGCGGGAGGGCCGTCGGAGACCCAGTACTTC
TRBJ2-2	-	TRBV5-1	TRBD2	CASSLAGENTGELFF	TGCGCCAGCAGCTTAGCGGGAGAGAACACCGGGGAGCTGTTTTTT
TRBJ2-2	-	TRBV7-9	TRBD2	CASGLLATNTGELFF	TGTGCCAGCGGATTACTAGCGACAAACACCGGGGAGCTGTTTTTT
TRBJ1-2	-	TRBV6-2/TRBV6-3	-	CASSYGAPAKGYTF	TGTGCCAGCAGTTACGGTGCCCCTGCGAAAGGCTACACCTTC
TRBJ2-1	-	TRBV14	TRBD2	CASSQDLGAGRSYNEQFF	TGTGCCAGCAGCCAAGATTTGGGAGCGGGAAGATCCTACAATGAGCAGTTCTTC
TRBJ2-7	medium-sized	TRBV18	TRBD1	CASSPRGQGSPHGQYF	TGTGCCAGCTCACCAAGGGGACAGGGTTCACCCCACGGACAGTACTTC
TRBJ2-5	-	TRBV1	-	CTSSRGASGKGETQYF	TGCACCAGCAGCCGTGGGGCTAGCGGGAAAGGAGAGACCCAGTACTTC
TRBJ2-1	-	TRBV30	-	CAWSVRRSSYNEQFF	TGTGCCTGGAGTGTCCGGCGGAGCTCCTACAATGAGCAGTTCTTC
TRBJ2-1	-	TRBV4-3	-	CASSQEGGQYNEQFF	TGCGCCAGCAGCCAAGAAGGAGGACAGTACAATGAGCAGTTCTTC
TRBJ1-1	-	TRBV30	-	CAWRYRGAGGEAFF	TGTGCCTGGAGGTATCGGGGGGCTGGCGGTGAAGCTTTCTTT
TRBJ1-6	-	TRBV10-3	-	CAISESMLAENSPLHF	TGTGCCATCAGTGAGTCAATGCTTGCGGAAAATTCACCCCTCCACTTT
TRBJ2-7	-	TRBV5-8	TRBD2	CASNLGAGGSYEQYF	TGTGCCAGCAACCTCGGGGCGGGAGGCTCCTACGAGCAGTACTTC
TRBJ2-7	once	TRBV20-1	TRBD1	CSAPTGIEQYF	TGCAGTGCTCCGACAGGGATCGAGCAGTACTTC
TRBJ1-4	-	TRBV12-5	-	CASGSPAQGTNEKLFF	TGTGCTAGTGGTTCCCCGGCCCAGGGAACTAATGAAAAACTGTTTTTT
TRBJ2-1	-	TRBV4-1	-	CASSQDTSYNEQFF	TGCGCCAGCAGCCAAGACACTAGCTACAATGAGCAGTTCTTC
TRBJ2-4	once	TRBV4-3	TRBD1	CASSLRTGVGNIQYF	TGCGCCAGCAGCTTACGGACAGGGGTAGGGAACATTCAGTACTTC
TRBJ1-2	-	TRBV15	-	CATSRVSDSLHGYTF	TGTGCCACCAGCAGAGTTTCGGACAGTCTCCATGGCTACACCTTC
TRBJ2-7	-	TRBV18	TRBD2	CASSKLAGDDEQYF	TGTGCCAGCTCAAAACTAGCGGGAGACGACGAGCAGTACTTC
TRBJ2-3	few	TRBV28	TRBD1	CASRADRGIIDTQYF	TGTGCCAGCAGGGCCGACAGGGGGATCATAGATACGCAGTATTTT
TRBJ1-4	-	TRBV27	TRBD1	CASSLITGAATNEKLFF	TGTGCCAGCAGTTTAATTACAGGGGCGGCAACTAATGAAAAACTGTTTTTT
TRBJ1-5	-	TRBV28	-	CASRGTRANQPQHF	TGTGCCAGCAGAGGAACGAGGGCTAATCAGCCCCAGCATTTT
TRBJ2-2	-	TRBV19	TRBD1	CASTQSGGDTGELFF	TGTGCCAGTACGCAGTCAGGGGGCGACACCGGGGAGCTGTTTTTT